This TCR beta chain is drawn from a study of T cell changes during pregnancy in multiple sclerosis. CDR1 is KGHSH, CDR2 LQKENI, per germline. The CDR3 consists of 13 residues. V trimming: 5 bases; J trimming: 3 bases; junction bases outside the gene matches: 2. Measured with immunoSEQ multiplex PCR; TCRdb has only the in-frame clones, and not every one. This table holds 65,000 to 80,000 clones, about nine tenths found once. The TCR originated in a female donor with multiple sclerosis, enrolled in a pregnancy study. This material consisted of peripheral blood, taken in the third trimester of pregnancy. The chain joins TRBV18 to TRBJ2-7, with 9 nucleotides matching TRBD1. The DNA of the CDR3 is TGTGCCAGCTCAGGACAGGGGAACTACGAGCAGTACTTC. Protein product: CASSGQGNYEQYF.